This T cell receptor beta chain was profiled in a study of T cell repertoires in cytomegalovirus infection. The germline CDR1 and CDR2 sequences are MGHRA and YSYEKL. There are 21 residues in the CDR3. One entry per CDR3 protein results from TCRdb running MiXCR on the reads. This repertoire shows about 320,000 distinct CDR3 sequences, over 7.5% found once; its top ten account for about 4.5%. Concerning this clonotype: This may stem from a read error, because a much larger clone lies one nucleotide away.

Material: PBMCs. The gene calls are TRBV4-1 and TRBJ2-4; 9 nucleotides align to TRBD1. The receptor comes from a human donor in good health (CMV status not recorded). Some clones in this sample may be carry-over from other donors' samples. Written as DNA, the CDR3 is TGCGCCAGCAGCCAAGCTTCGACCCCGAGGACAGGGGAAGAGGGCAAAAACATTCTGTACTTC. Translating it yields CASSQASTPRTGEEGKNILYF.